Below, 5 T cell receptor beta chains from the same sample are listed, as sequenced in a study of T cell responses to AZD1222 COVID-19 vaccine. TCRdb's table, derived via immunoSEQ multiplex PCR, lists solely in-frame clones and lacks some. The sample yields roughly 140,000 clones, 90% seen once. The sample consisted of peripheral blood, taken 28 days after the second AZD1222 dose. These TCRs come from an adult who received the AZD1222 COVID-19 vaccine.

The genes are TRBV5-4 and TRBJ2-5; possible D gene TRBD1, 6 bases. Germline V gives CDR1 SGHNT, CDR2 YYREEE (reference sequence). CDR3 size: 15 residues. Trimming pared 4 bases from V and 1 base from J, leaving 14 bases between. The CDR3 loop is CASSPPGASQETQYF. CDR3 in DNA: TGTGCCAGCAGCCCCCCAGGGGCGAGCCAAGAGACCCAGTACTTC.

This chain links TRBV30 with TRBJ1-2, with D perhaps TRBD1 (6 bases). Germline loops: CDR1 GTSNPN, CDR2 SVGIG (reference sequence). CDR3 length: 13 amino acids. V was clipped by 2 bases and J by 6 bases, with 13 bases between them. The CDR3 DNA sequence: TGTGCCTGGAGTTACGGGACAAAGGATGGCTACACCTTC. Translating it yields CAWSYGTKDGYTF. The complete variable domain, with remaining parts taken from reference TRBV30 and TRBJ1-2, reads SQTIHQWPATLVQPVGSPLSLECTVEGTSNPNLYWYRQAAGRGLQLLFYSVGIGQISSEVPQNLSASRPQDRQFILSSKKLLLSDSGFYLCAWSYGTKDGYTFGSGTRLTVV.

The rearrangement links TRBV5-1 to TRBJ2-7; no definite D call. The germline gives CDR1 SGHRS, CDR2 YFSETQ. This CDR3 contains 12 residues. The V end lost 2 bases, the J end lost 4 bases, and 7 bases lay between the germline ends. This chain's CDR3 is CASSFDGYEQYF. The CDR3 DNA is TGCGCCAGCAGCTTCGACGGTTACGAGCAGTACTTC.

This chain's CDR3 is CACAWTEAFF. For the CDR3, the DNA is TGTGCCTGTGCTTGGACTGAAGCTTTCTTT. The genes are TRBV30 and TRBJ1-1; no reliable D call. Germline assignment: CDR1 GTSNPN and CDR2 SVGIG (reference sequence). The CDR3 extends over 10 amino acids. Trimming stripped 6 bases from V and 5 bases from J, with 7 bases between.

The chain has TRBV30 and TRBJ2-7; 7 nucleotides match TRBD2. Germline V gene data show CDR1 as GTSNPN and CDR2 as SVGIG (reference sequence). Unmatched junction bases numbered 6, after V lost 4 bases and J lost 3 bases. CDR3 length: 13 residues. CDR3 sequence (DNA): TGTGCCTGGAATGGAGGGAGGGACTACGAGCAGTACTTC. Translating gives CAWNGGRDYEQYF. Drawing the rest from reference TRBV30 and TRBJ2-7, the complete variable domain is SQTIHQWPATLVQPVGSPLSLECTVEGTSNPNLYWYRQAAGRGLQLLFYSVGIGQISSEVPQNLSASRPQDRQFILSSKKLLLSDSGFYLCAWNGGRDYEQYFGPGTRLTVT.